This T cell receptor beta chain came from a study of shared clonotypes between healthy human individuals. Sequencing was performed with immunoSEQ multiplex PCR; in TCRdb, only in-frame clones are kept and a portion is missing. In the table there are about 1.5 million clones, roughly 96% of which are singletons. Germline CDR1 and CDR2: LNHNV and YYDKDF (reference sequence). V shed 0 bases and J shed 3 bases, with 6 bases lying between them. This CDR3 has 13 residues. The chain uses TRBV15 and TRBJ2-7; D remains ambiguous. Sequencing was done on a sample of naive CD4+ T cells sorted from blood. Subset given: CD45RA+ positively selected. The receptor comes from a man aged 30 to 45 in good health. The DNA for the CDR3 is TGTGCCACCAGCAGAGAGGTCCTCTACGAGCAGTACTTC. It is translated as CATSREVLYEQYF.